This paragraph covers one T cell receptor (beta chain) sequence. TCRdb re-derived calls from the 5' RACE reads in MiXCR, one entry per CDR3 protein. The repertoire holds more than 100,000 distinct CDR3 sequences, with about an eighth as singletons. The sample originates from a study of CD8 T cells in ankylosing spondylitis. This clonotype was sampled from a female donor with ankylosing spondylitis or in good health (not recorded which). Material: blood, either unsorted or a sorted T cell fraction (not recorded which).

The CDR3 DNA reads TGTGCCAGTAGAGACAGCGTACCCCTTTATAGCAATCAGCCCCAGCATTTT. It specifies CASRDSVPLYSNQPQHF. The chain joins TRBV19 to TRBJ1-5; tentative D call: TRBD1 (5 bases). From germline, CDR1 is LNHDA and CDR2 SQIVND (reference sequence). Trimming shortened V by 6 bases and J by 0 bases, and 18 bases separated the two germline ends. This CDR3 has 17 residues.